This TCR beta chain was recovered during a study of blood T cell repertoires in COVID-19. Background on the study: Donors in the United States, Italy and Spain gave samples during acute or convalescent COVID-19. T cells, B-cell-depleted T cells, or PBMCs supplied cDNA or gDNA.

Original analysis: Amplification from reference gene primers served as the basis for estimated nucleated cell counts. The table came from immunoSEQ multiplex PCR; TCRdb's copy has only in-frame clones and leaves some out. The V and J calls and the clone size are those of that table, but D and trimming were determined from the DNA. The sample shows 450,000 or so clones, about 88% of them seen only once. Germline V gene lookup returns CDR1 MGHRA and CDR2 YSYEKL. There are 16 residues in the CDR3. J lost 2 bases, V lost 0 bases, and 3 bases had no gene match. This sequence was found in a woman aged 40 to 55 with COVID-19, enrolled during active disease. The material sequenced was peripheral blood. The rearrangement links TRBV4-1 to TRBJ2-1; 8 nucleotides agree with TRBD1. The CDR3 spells CASSQEGTGPYNEQFF. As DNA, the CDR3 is TGCGCCAGCAGCCAAGAAGGGACAGGCCCCTACAATGAGCAGTTCTTC.